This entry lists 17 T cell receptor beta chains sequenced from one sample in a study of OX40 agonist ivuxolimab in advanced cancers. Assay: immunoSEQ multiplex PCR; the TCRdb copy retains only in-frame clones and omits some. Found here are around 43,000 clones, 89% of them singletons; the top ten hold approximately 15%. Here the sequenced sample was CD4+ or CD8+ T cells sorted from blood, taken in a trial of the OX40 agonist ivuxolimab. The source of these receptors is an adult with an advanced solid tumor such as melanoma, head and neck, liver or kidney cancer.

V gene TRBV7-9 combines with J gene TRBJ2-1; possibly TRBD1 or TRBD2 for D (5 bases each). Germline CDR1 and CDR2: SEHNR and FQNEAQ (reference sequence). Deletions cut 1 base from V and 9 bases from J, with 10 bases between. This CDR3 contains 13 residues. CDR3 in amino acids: CASSLELRGEQFF. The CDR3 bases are TGTGCCAGCAGCTTAGAATTGAGGGGTGAGCAGTTCTTC.

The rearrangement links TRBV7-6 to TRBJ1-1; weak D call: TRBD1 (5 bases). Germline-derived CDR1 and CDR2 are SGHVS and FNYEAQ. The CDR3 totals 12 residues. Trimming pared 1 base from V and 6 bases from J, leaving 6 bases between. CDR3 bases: TGTGCCAGCAGCTTAGGGGGCGCTGAAGCTTTCTTT. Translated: CASSLGGAEAFF.

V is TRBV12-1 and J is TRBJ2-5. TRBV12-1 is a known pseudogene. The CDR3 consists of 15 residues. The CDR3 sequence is CASTSRTRRQETQYF. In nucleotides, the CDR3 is TGTGCCAGCACCTCGAGGACCCGACGCCAAGAGACCCAGTACTTC.

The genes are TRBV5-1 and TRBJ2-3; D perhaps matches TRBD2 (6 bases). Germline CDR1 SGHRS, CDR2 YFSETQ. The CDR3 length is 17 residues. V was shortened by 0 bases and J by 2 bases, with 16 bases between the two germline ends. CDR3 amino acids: CASSLGGSGTPTDTQYF. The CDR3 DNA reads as TGCGCCAGCAGCTTGGGCGGTAGCGGCACACCCACAGATACGCAGTATTTT. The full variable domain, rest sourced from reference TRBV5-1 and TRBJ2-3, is KAGVTQTPRYLIKTRGQQVTLSCSPISGHRSVSWYQQTPGQGLQFLFEYFSETQRNKGNFPGRFSGRQFSNSRSEMNVSTLELGDSALYLCASSLGGSGTPTDTQYFGPGTRLTVL.

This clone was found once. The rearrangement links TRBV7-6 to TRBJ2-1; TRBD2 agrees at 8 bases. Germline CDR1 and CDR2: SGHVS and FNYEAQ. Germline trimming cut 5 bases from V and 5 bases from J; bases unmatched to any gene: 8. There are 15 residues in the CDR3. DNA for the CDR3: TGTGCCAGCAGCATGGACCGGGGGGGACACAATGAGCAGTTCTTC. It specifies CASSMDRGGHNEQFF.

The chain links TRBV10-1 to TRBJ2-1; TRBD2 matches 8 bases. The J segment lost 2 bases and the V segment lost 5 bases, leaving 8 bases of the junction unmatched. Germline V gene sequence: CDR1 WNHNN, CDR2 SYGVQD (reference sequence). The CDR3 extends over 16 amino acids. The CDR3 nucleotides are TGCGCCAGCAGTCAGTTCACTAGCGGACCCTACAATGAGCAGTTCTTC. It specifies CASSQFTSGPYNEQFF.

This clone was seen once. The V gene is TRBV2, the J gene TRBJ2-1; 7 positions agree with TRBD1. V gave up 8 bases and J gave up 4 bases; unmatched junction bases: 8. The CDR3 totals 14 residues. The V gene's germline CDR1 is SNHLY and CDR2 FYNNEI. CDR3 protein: CASPGGQAYNEQFF. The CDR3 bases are TGTGCCAGCCCTGGCGGACAGGCTTACAATGAGCAGTTCTTC.

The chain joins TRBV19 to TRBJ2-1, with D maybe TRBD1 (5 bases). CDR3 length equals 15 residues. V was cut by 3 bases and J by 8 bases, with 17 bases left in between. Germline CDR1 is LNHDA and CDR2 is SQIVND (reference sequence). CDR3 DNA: TGTGCCAGTAGTATTCCGAGTAGCCTGGGGCATGAGCAGTTCTTC. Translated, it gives CASSIPSSLGHEQFF.

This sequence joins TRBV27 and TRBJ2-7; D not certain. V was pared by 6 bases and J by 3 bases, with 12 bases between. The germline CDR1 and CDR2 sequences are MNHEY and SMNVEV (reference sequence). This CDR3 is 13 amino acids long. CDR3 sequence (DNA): TGTGCCAGCAGCCCTTTATTAGGCTACGAGCAGTACTTC. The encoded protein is CASSPLLGYEQYF.

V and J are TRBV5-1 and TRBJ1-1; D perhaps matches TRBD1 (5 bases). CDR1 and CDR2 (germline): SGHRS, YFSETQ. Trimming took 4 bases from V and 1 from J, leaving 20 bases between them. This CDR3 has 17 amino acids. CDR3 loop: CASSPSGAGWANTEAFF. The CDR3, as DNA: TGCGCCAGCAGCCCGTCTGGGGCGGGTTGGGCGAACACTGAAGCTTTCTTT.

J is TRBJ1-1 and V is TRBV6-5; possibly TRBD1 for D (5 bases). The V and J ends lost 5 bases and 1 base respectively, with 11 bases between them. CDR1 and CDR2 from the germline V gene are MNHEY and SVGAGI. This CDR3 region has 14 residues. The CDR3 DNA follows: TGTGCCAGCAGTCCCTCGGGGGGGAACACTGAAGCTTTCTTT. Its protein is CASSPSGGNTEAFF.

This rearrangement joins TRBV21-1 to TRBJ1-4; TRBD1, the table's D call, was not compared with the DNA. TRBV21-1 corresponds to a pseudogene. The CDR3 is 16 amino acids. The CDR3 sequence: CASSTTDRGDNEKLFF. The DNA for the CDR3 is TGTGCCAGCAGCACTACCGACAGGGGTGATAATGAAAAACTGTTTTTT.

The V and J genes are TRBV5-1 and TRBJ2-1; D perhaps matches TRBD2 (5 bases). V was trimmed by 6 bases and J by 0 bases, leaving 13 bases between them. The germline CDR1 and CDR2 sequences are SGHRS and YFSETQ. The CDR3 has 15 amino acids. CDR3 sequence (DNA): TGCGCCAGCAACGACGATCGGGGCTCCTACAATGAGCAGTTCTTC. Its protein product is CASNDDRGSYNEQFF.

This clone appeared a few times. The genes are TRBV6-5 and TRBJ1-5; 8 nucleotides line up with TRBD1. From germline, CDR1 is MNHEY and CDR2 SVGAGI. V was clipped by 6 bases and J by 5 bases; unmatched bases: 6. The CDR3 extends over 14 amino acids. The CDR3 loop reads CASSQTGGDQPQHF. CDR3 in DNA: TGTGCCAGCAGCCAAACAGGGGGGGATCAGCCCCAGCATTTT.

CDR3 nucleotide sequence: TGTGCCAGCAGCCAAAACACTGAAGCTTTCTTT. This sequence encodes CASSQNTEAFF. The chain links TRBV5-4 to TRBJ1-1; the D is unclear. The CDR3 is 11 amino acids. With 4 bases removed from V and 2 bases from J, the gap between germline ends came to 3 bases. CDR1 is SGHNT, CDR2 YYREEE, per germline (reference sequence).

The CDR3 DNA sequence: TGTGCCAGCAGCCCAGGGACAGGGGGTTACTCGGACTATGGCTACACCTTC. This gives the protein CASSPGTGGYSDYGYTF. V usage is TRBV5-4 and J usage is TRBJ1-2; 11 bases are shared with TRBD1. CDR1 is SGHNT and CDR2 is YYREEE in the germline V gene (reference sequence). The CDR3 has 17 residues. J gave up 3 bases and V 4 bases, and 11 bases lay outside the gene matches.

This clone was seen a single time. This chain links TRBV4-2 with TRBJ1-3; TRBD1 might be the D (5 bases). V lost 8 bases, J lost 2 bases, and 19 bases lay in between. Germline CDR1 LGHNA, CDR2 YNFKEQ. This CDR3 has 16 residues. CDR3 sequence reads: CASGDSWDQTGNTIYF. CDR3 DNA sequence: TGTGCCAGCGGAGACAGTTGGGACCAAACTGGAAACACCATATATTTT.